This T cell receptor (beta chain) was captured in a study of shared clonotypes between healthy human individuals. Germline V gene data show CDR1 as DFQATT and CDR2 as SNEGSKA (reference sequence). The CDR3 spans 11 residues. Trimming left V 5 bases short and J 11 bases short, with 15 bases between. Approximately 30,000 T cell genomes (roughly 0.2 ug DNA) went into each sorted-subset replicate. Data came from immunoSEQ multiplex PCR; TCRdb stores just in-frame clones and leaves some out. The sample consists of a few hundred thousand clones, over 70% of them appearing once. This receptor was taken from a young man in good health. The J gene is TRBJ1-1, the V gene TRBV20-1, with a tentative D call TRBD1 (5 bases). The specimen was memory CD4+ T cells sorted from blood. Specified subset: CD45RA-negative fraction. The CDR3 bases are TGCAGTGCTGTCAGGGTGGGAGAGGCTTTCTTT. Translation gives CSAVRVGEAFF.